This is a list of T cell receptor beta chains from one sample in a study of PD-L1 blockade in urothelial cancer. Clones were read by immunoSEQ multiplex PCR, and TCRdb kept only the in-frame ones, dropping some. The sample contains about 87,000 clones, 70% to 90% of which appear only once. This material consisted of PBMCs, taken around atezolizumab (anti-PD-L1) treatment. All receptors derive from a woman of 80 years or more with urothelial cancer. Each CDR3 is given with its conserved first and last residue. A D gene is named only where the DNA matches it firmly. Not every row has a clone size; where given, it reads once, few, many or a size class.

V: TRBV28; J: TRBJ2-7; D: NA; size: NA; CDR3: CASRGPAVYEQYF; DNA: TGTGCCAGCCGCGGTCCAGCCGTCTACGAGCAGTACTTC
V: TRBV28; J: TRBJ1-4; D: NA; size: NA; CDR3: CASRFMMGGEKLFF; DNA: TGTGCCAGCAGATTTATGATGGGGGGTGAAAAACTGTTTTTT
V: TRBV5-1; J: TRBJ2-3; D: TRBD2; size: NA; CDR3: CASSTSGDPTDTQYF; DNA: TGCGCCAGCAGCACTAGCGGAGATCCCACAGATACGCAGTATTTT
V: TRBV11-2; J: TRBJ2-1; D: NA; size: NA; CDR3: CASSLRLSRRYNEQFF; DNA: TGTGCCAGCAGCCTGAGGCTTAGCCGGAGGTACAATGAGCAGTTCTTC
V: TRBV28; J: TRBJ2-7; D: TRBD1; size: NA; CDR3: CASTTPGDRGYEQYF; DNA: TGTGCCAGCACCACCCCAGGGGACAGAGGGTACGAGCAGTACTTC
V: TRBV7-8; J: TRBJ2-1; D: TRBD2; size: NA; CDR3: CASSLARTSGGVNNEQFF; DNA: TGTGCCAGCAGCTTAGCGAGGACTAGCGGGGGGGTAAACAATGAGCAGTTCTTC
V: TRBV6-1; J: TRBJ1-4; D: NA; size: NA; CDR3: CASFAFGEKLFF; DNA: TGTGCCAGCTTCGCCTTCGGTGAAAAACTGTTTTTT
V: TRBV19; J: TRBJ1-2; D: NA; size: NA; CDR3: CASSIWQNYGYTF; DNA: TGTGCCAGTAGTATTTGGCAGAACTATGGCTACACCTTC
V: TRBV13; J: TRBJ2-5; D: TRBD1; size: NA; CDR3: CASTSSGTETETQYF; DNA: TGTGCCAGCACCTCCTCCGGGACAGAGACGGAGACCCAGTACTTC
V: TRBV30; J: TRBJ1-3; D: NA; size: NA; CDR3: CAWRYEYRAPGNTIYF; DNA: TGCGCCTGGAGGTACGAATACAGGGCGCCTGGAAACACCATATATTTT
V: TRBV10-3; J: TRBJ1-5; D: TRBD1; size: NA; CDR3: CAISRTGVDQPQHF; DNA: TGTGCCATCAGCCGGACAGGGGTTGATCAGCCCCAGCATTTT
V: TRBV30; J: TRBJ2-7; D: TRBD2; size: NA; CDR3: CAWREGLAPNEQYF; DNA: TGTGCCTGGAGGGAGGGACTAGCTCCGAACGAGCAGTACTTC
V: TRBV19; J: TRBJ2-1; D: NA; size: NA; CDR3: CASSATGAGYNEQFF; DNA: TGTGCCAGTTCGGCGACGGGAGCGGGCTACAATGAGCAGTTCTTC
V: TRBV9; J: TRBJ2-1; D: TRBD2; size: NA; CDR3: CASSVATLAGGDEQFF; DNA: TGTGCCAGCAGCGTAGCTACCCTAGCGGGAGGTGATGAGCAGTTCTTC
V: TRBV9; J: TRBJ2-5; D: TRBD1; size: NA; CDR3: CASSADRGRETQYF; DNA: TGTGCCAGCAGCGCGGACAGGGGGCGGGAGACCCAGTACTTC
V: TRBV2; J: TRBJ1-1; D: NA; size: NA; CDR3: CASSGREAEAFF; DNA: TGTGCCAGCAGTGGGAGGGAAGCTGAAGCTTTCTTT
V: TRBV23-1; J: TRBJ2-5; D: NA; size: once; CDR3: CASSQSAGARTQYF; DNA: TGCGCCAGCAGTCAATCGGCGGGGGCGAGGACCCAGTACTTC
V: TRBV5-1; J: TRBJ1-1; D: NA; size: NA; CDR3: CASSLGQKNTEAFF; DNA: TGCGCCAGTTCCCTAGGACAGAAGAACACTGAAGCTTTCTTT
V: TRBV5-5; J: TRBJ1-5; D: NA; size: NA; CDR3: CASSSLSNQPQHF; DNA: TGTGCCAGCAGCTCCCTTAGCAATCAGCCCCAGCATTTT
V: TRBV6-1; J: TRBJ1-3; D: NA; size: NA; CDR3: CASTEGPYSGNTIYF; DNA: TGTGCCAGCACGGAGGGCCCATACTCTGGAAACACCATATATTTT
V: TRBV4-2; J: TRBJ2-7; D: TRBD2; size: NA; CDR3: CASSQGISGSREQYF; DNA: TGTGCCAGCAGCCAAGGAATTAGCGGGAGCCGCGAGCAGTACTTC
V: TRBV9; J: TRBJ2-6; D: TRBD2; size: NA; CDR3: CASSASGTSGVVAGANVLTF; DNA: TGTGCCAGCAGCGCTTCCGGGACTAGCGGAGTCGTGGCCGGGGCCAACGTCCTGACTTTC
V: TRBV7-2; J: TRBJ2-1; D: TRBD1; size: NA; CDR3: CASGGQGSSYNEQFF; DNA: TGTGCCAGCGGGGGACAGGGGTCCTCCTACAATGAGCAGTTCTTC